Listed below are T cell receptor beta chains from one sample, sequenced in a study. TCRdb passed the RT-PCR reads through MiXCR, listing each CDR3 protein once. The sample records fewer than 800,000 distinct CDR3 sequences, 13% to 15% being singletons. The material sequenced was memory CD4+ T cells from blood. These TCRs come from a female donor in good health, serving as a healthy control. CDR3s include the opening cysteine and the closing phenylalanine or tryptophan. The D gene is left open where the match is weak. Only some rows state a clone size, as once, few, many or a class for expanded clones.

v_gene: TRBV6-5
j_gene: TRBJ2-7
d_gene: TRBD2
abundance: -
CDR3aa: CASSQLAGGRSYEQYF
CDR3nt: TGTGCCAGCAGTCAATTAGCGGGAGGGCGATCCTACGAGCAGTACTTC

v_gene: TRBV12-3/TRBV12-4
j_gene: TRBJ2-1
d_gene: -
abundance: once
CDR3aa: CASSGRQSDTQYFGPGTNEQFF
CDR3nt: -

v_gene: TRBV20-1
j_gene: TRBJ2-7
d_gene: -
abundance: -
CDR3aa: CSAKDNPSDEQYF
CDR3nt: TGCAGTGCTAAAGACAACCCTTCCGACGAGCAGTACTTC

v_gene: TRBV20-1
j_gene: TRBJ2-1
d_gene: TRBD2
abundance: many
CDR3aa: CSARVSTSGNIYYTEQFF
CDR3nt: TGCAGTGCTAGAGTCTCGACTAGCGGGAATATATACTACACTGAGCAGTTCTTC

v_gene: TRBV7-2
j_gene: TRBJ2-1
d_gene: -
abundance: few
CDR3aa: CASSLTRFEQFF
CDR3nt: TGTGCCAGCAGCTTAACCCGGTTTGAGCAGTTCTTC

v_gene: TRBV20-1
j_gene: TRBJ1-2
d_gene: -
abundance: many
CDR3aa: CSATPTTGNYGYTF
CDR3nt: TGCAGTGCTACCCCAACGACAGGCAACTATGGCTACACCTTC

v_gene: TRBV12-3/TRBV12-4
j_gene: TRBJ2-1
d_gene: -
abundance: many
CDR3aa: CASSFRYRNNEQFF
CDR3nt: TGTGCCAGCAGTTTTAGGTACAGAAACAATGAGCAGTTCTTC

v_gene: TRBV24-1
j_gene: TRBJ1-2
d_gene: -
abundance: few
CDR3aa: CATSDRLGNYGYTF
CDR3nt: TGTGCCACCAGTGATAGATTAGGAAACTATGGCTACACCTTC

v_gene: TRBV12-3/TRBV12-4
j_gene: TRBJ2-5
d_gene: -
abundance: few
CDR3aa: CASRGLAPGTQYF
CDR3nt: TGTGCCAGCAGGGGACTCGCCCCGGGGACCCAGTACTTC

v_gene: TRBV5-1
j_gene: TRBJ2-3
d_gene: -
abundance: -
CDR3aa: CASGYSTDTQYF
CDR3nt: TGCGCCAGCGGGTATAGCACAGATACGCAGTATTTT

v_gene: TRBV5-8
j_gene: TRBJ2-5
d_gene: -
abundance: -
CDR3aa: CASSLYRVQETQYF
CDR3nt: TGTGCCAGCAGCTTGTACAGGGTCCAAGAGACCCAGTACTTC

v_gene: TRBV9
j_gene: TRBJ2-3
d_gene: -
abundance: few
CDR3aa: CASSGSGRTDTQYF
CDR3nt: TGTGCCAGCAGCGGTAGCGGCCGCACAGATACGCAGTATTTT

v_gene: TRBV11-2
j_gene: TRBJ2-5
d_gene: -
abundance: -
CDR3aa: CASSLRDGPQETQYF
CDR3nt: TGTGCCAGCAGCTTACGAGACGGACCACAAGAGACCCAGTACTTC

v_gene: TRBV5-1
j_gene: TRBJ2-5
d_gene: -
abundance: few
CDR3aa: CASSFWETQETQYF
CDR3nt: TGCGCCAGCAGCTTCTGGGAGACCCAAGAGACCCAGTACTTC

v_gene: TRBV6-2/TRBV6-3
j_gene: TRBJ1-5
d_gene: -
abundance: -
CDR3aa: CASSLIMNNQPQHF
CDR3nt: TGTGCCAGCAGTCTCATAATGAACAATCAGCCCCAGCATTTT

v_gene: TRBV6-2/TRBV6-3
j_gene: TRBJ2-3
d_gene: TRBD2
abundance: -
CDR3aa: CASSYPLAGGSDTQYF
CDR3nt: TGTGCCAGCAGTTACCCCCTAGCGGGAGGCTCAGATACGCAGTATTTT

v_gene: TRBV5-4
j_gene: TRBJ1-6
d_gene: TRBD1
abundance: few
CDR3aa: CASSSTGTGHSPLHF
CDR3nt: TGTGCCAGCAGCTCCACCGGGACAGGGCACTCACCCCTCCACTTT

v_gene: TRBV4-3
j_gene: TRBJ1-1
d_gene: -
abundance: many
CDR3aa: CASSARHGTEAFF
CDR3nt: TGCGCCAGCAGCGCAAGGCATGGCACTGAAGCTTTCTTT

v_gene: TRBV28
j_gene: TRBJ1-1
d_gene: -
abundance: -
CDR3aa: CASGRVGRFEAFF
CDR3nt: TGTGCCAGCGGTCGGGTTGGACGGTTTGAAGCTTTCTTT

v_gene: TRBV7-9
j_gene: TRBJ1-1
d_gene: -
abundance: -
CDR3aa: CASSSGRLMNTEAFF
CDR3nt: TGTGCCAGCAGCTCGGGACGGTTAATGAACACTGAAGCTTTCTTT

v_gene: TRBV21-1
j_gene: TRBJ1-5
d_gene: -
abundance: few
CDR3aa: CASSIQPQHF
CDR3nt: TGTGCCAGCAGCATCCAGCCCCAGCATTTT

v_gene: TRBV7-2
j_gene: TRBJ2-3
d_gene: TRBD1
abundance: -
CDR3aa: CASSTRQGNTDTQYF
CDR3nt: TGTGCCAGCAGCACCCGACAGGGAAACACAGATACGCAGTATTTT

v_gene: TRBV5-1
j_gene: TRBJ2-1
d_gene: -
abundance: few
CDR3aa: CASSSQDGDKAVF
CDR3nt: TGCGCCAGCAGCTCACAAGATGGGGACAAGGCGGTCTTC